This note documents a single TCR beta chain sequence. In the authors' workflow: Amplified reference gene primers provided the basis for estimating nucleated cell counts. Libraries were prepared by immunoSEQ multiplex PCR; TCRdb keeps only in-frame clonotypes and omits some of them. D and trimming come from the DNA, and the V and J calls and clone size come from that table. Of about 140,000 clones in the sample, around four fifths are singletons; the top ten hold around 3.7%. The data stem from a study of blood T cell repertoires in COVID-19. Participants spanned ages about 18 to 89 years and resided in 20 to 30 US areas. Participants' reported clinical history set cohort assignment. Germline CDR1 SGHRS, CDR2 YFSETQ. V lost 0 bases, J lost 1 base, and 9 bases lay in between. The CDR3 has 15 amino acids.

The chain couples TRBV5-1 to TRBJ2-3; weak D call: TRBD2 (5 bases). The receptor comes from a woman in her fifties or sixties with acute COVID-19. Sequencing input: PBMCs or T cells enriched from blood (not recorded which). The DNA for the CDR3 is TGCGCCAGCAGCTTGGGGGAGCGCCGCACAGATACGCAGTATTTT. It is translated as CASSLGERRTDTQYF.